The subject of this entry is one T cell receptor beta chain. The CDR3 consists of 15 residues. V was clipped by 3 bases and J by 3 bases; unmatched bases: 3. CDR1 MDHEN and CDR2 SYDVKM come from the germline V gene. This sample is part of a study of technical replicates of blood from a few donors. Here immunoSEQ multiplex PCR was the method, and the copy in TCRdb shows in-frame clones only, minus some. In the table there are about 100,000 clones, 90% to 96% of which are singletons. The gene calls are TRBV28 and TRBJ2-1; 9 bases line up with TRBD2. Source material: T cells isolated from PBMCs. The TCR originated in a human donor in good health. DNA of the CDR3: TGTGCCAGCAGTTTTATAGCGGGAGTCTACAATGAGCAGTTCTTC. It yields the protein CASSFIAGVYNEQFF.